One sample yielded the 16 T cell receptor beta chains listed below, sequenced in a study of Graves' ophthalmopathy and Graves' hyperthyroidism. Amplification from RNA transcripts yielded the TCR beta CDR3 regions. Following a first-round RT-PCR that used HTBI primers, a second-round multiplex PCR was carried out. TCRdb independently ran MiXCR on the multiplex PCR reads; one entry per CDR3 protein. In the table there are about 740,000 distinct CDR3 sequences, 40% of which are singletons. The sample consisted of peripheral blood. The receptors here all came from an adult man with Graves' ophthalmopathy.

At least ten counts were recorded for this clonotype. This chain connects TRBV7-6 to TRBJ2-2; D is perhaps TRBD1 (5 bases). Germline values: CDR1 SGHVS, CDR2 FNYEAQ. Trimming removed 3 bases from V and 7 bases from J, with 12 bases in between. The CDR3 runs 14 residues. The CDR3, as DNA: TGTGCCAGCAGCTTCGATTTTCAGGGCGGGGAGCTGTTTTTT. Protein product: CASSFDFQGGELFF.

This clonotype came up many times. This chain links TRBV19 with TRBJ1-6, with a weak D call TRBD1 (6 bases). The CDR3 is made up of 14 amino acids. Germline V gene data show CDR1 as LNHDA and CDR2 as SQIVND (reference sequence). Trimming took off 3 bases at V and 7 bases at J, with 10 bases between the two ends. CDR3 amino acids: CASSIAGVNSPLHF. CDR3 in DNA: TGTGCCAGTAGTATCGCAGGGGTGAATTCACCCCTCCACTTT.

The chain uses TRBV10-3 and TRBJ1-5; D not certain. The V end lost 0 bases, the J end lost 3 bases, and 9 bases lay between the germline ends. Per germline, CDR1 ENHRY and CDR2 SYGVKD. This CDR3 is 15 amino acids long. CDR3 region: CAISESTRANQPQHF. The CDR3 nucleotides read TGTGCCATCAGTGAGTCGACCCGTGCCAATCAGCCCCAGCATTTT.

In its sample, this clonotype was seen once. At one boundary the junction diverges from the germline segment, which might be a read error. This sequence joins TRBV10-3 and TRBJ1-3; D uncertain. CDR1 is ENHRY and CDR2 is SYGVKD in the germline V gene. The length of the CDR3 is 14 residues. The CDR3 DNA follows: TGTGCCAGCAGTTACTCAAGGGATCGGGACACCATATATTTT. This codes for CASSYSRDRDTIYF.

This clonotype showed up just a few times. The chain is built from TRBV7-8 and TRBJ1-1; D uncertain. This CDR3 has 15 amino acids. Trimming shortened V by 1 base and J by 0 bases, and 9 bases separated the two germline ends. Germline assignment: CDR1 SGHVS and CDR2 FQNEAQ. The CDR3 DNA reads as TGTGCCAGCAGCTTAGGGCTAGGCATGAACACTGAAGCTTTCTTT. As protein: CASSLGLGMNTEAFF.

The chain uses TRBV10-3 and TRBJ1-5, with D maybe TRBD1 (6 bases). CDR1 and CDR2 from the germline V gene are ENHRY and SYGVKD. This CDR3 contains 15 residues. The V and J ends lost 4 bases and 3 bases respectively, with 13 bases between them. For the CDR3, the DNA is TGTGCCATCAGTGCCGTACAGGGCCTCAATCAGCCCCAGCATTTT. Its protein is CAISAVQGLNQPQHF.

The chain combines TRBV7-9 with TRBJ2-2; 12 nucleotides line up with TRBD2. Unmatched junction bases numbered 4, after V lost 5 bases and J lost 6 bases. The CDR3 spans 15 residues. In germline, CDR1 is SEHNR, CDR2 FQNEAQ (reference sequence). CDR3 residues: CASSQTSGRAGELFF. The CDR3 DNA sequence: TGTGCCAGCAGCCAGACTAGCGGGAGAGCCGGGGAGCTGTTTTTT.

Ten or more counts support this clonotype. This CDR3 is CASSLMDRYQETQYF. The CDR3 DNA sequence: TGTGCCAGCAGTTTAATGGACAGGTACCAAGAGACCCAGTACTTC. The chain joins TRBV12-3 or TRBV12-4 to TRBJ2-5, with 7 nucleotides matching TRBD1. V was clipped by 2 bases and J by 0 bases; unmatched bases: 3. The CDR3 runs 15 residues.

This clonotype was counted a few times. V gene TRBV7-9 combines with J gene TRBJ1-5, with 8 nucleotides matching TRBD1. Germline V CDR1 and CDR2: SEHNR, FQNEAQ (reference sequence). The CDR3 spans 16 residues. V was clipped by 3 bases and J by 4 bases; unmatched bases: 8. CDR3 coding DNA: TGTGCCAGCAGCTTTAGCAGGGGGCAGCTTAATCAGCCCCAGCATTTT. Its protein is CASSFSRGQLNQPQHF.

On this clonotype: The junction departs from the called germline gene at one end, perhaps through a read error. V gene TRBV10-3 combines with J gene TRBJ2-3, with unresolved D. Germline CDR1 is ENHRY and CDR2 is SYGVKD. CDR3 length: 13 amino acids. CDR3 in DNA: TGTGCCAGCAGTTACTCGGCGGCAGATACGCAGTATTTT. This gives the protein CASSYSAADTQYF.

This clonotype showed up just a few times. The rearrangement links TRBV20-1 to TRBJ1-2; no clear D gene. Trimming removed 1 base from V and 2 bases from J, with 14 bases in between. Germline CDR1 DFQATT, CDR2 SNEGSKA (reference sequence). CDR3 size: 15 residues. CDR3 region: CSARVKVIQNYGYTF. The CDR3 DNA follows: TGCAGTGCTAGAGTCAAAGTCATTCAGAACTATGGCTACACCTTC.

The J gene is TRBJ2-5, the V gene TRBV25-1; D may be TRBD2 (6 bases). V was clipped by 6 bases and J by 0 bases, with 17 bases between them. Germline-derived CDR1 and CDR2 are MGHDK and SYGVNS. CDR3 length equals 16 residues. In nucleotides, the CDR3 is TGTGCCAGCAGCCAAGACCTGACTAGACACCAAGAGACCCAGTACTTC. Its protein is CASSQDLTRHQETQYF.

This clonotype was observed a handful of times. This chain uses TRBV25-1 with TRBJ1-2; 8 positions match TRBD1. The CDR3 has 15 amino acids. Germline loops: CDR1 MGHDK, CDR2 SYGVNS. V lost 8 bases and J lost 4; bases outside the gene matches: 12. CDR3 protein: CASSLNRGKSYGYTF. The CDR3 DNA is TGTGCCAGCTCACTAAACAGGGGGAAGAGCTATGGCTACACCTTC.

The chain recombines TRBV25-1 with TRBJ2-2, with D unclear. The V end lost 5 bases, the J end lost 5 bases, and 12 bases lay between the germline ends. Germline CDR1 and CDR2: MGHDK and SYGVNS. The CDR3 is 14 residues long. CDR3 DNA: TGTGCCAGCAGTTCCCCAGAGATGACCGGGGAGCTGTTTTTT. Protein product: CASSSPEMTGELFF.

This clonotype was seen only once. V gene TRBV29-1 combines with J gene TRBJ1-1; 7 bases are a match to TRBD1. The CDR3 totals 11 residues. The germline gives CDR1 SQVTM, CDR2 ANQGSEA. The V segment lost 6 bases and the J segment 5 bases; nucleotides outside the gene matches: 3. CDR3: CSVMGQTEAFF. The CDR3 bases are TGCAGCGTGATGGGACAGACTGAAGCTTTCTTT.

The chain joins TRBV13 to TRBJ1-6; weak D call: TRBD1 (6 bases). V was trimmed by 5 bases and J by 5 bases, leaving 13 bases between them. CDR1 and CDR2 from the germline V gene are PRHDT and FYEKMQ (reference sequence). The CDR3 has 15 residues. For the CDR3, the DNA is TGTGCCAGCAGCCATACCGACAGGAATAATTCACCCCTCCACTTT. It encodes CASSHTDRNNSPLHF.